These T cell receptor beta chains were read from a single sample in a study of vaccination effects on CD4 cells after COVID-19. The antigens for these receptors are not known. Libraries were prepared by immunoSEQ multiplex PCR; TCRdb keeps only in-frame clonotypes and omits some of them. The profile shows 70,000 or so clones, 73% of them singletons. The sequencing used CD4+ T cells from PBMCs cultured without peptide, collected after COVID-19 vaccination. The receptor source for this set is a human donor who received a COVID-19 vaccine. Each CDR3 is given with its conserved first and last residue. Fields, in order: clone size, J gene, V gene, D gene, CDR3 protein, CDR3 DNA. The D gene is left open where the match is weak. Where a row states a size, it is once, few, many or the class of an expanded clone; other rows omit it.

-,TRBJ2-2,TRBV6-1,-,CASSEAGGTGELFF,TGTGCCAGCAGTGAAGCGGGGGGTACCGGGGAGCTGTTTTTT
-,TRBJ2-1,TRBV6-2/TRBV6-3,-,CASSLMGSYNEQFF,TGTGCCAGCAGTTTAATGGGTTCCTACAATGAGCAGTTCTTC
-,TRBJ1-4,TRBV19,-,CASSIFPGLNEKLFF,TGTGCCAGTAGTATATTCCCAGGGCTTAATGAAAAACTGTTTTTT
-,TRBJ2-2,TRBV7-2,-,CASSSSQGRNTGELFF,TGTGCCAGCAGCTCCTCACAGGGAAGGAACACCGGGGAGCTGTTTTTT
-,TRBJ2-5,TRBV7-2,-,CASSSWTGETQYF,TGTGCCAGCAGCTCCTGGACTGGAGAGACCCAGTACTTC
-,TRBJ2-3,TRBV25-1,-,CASSDPGEIGDTQYF,TGTGCCAGCAGTGACCCTGGGGAGATAGGAGATACGCAGTATTTT
once,TRBJ2-5,TRBV11-3,TRBD2,CASSLGLAGGPQETQYF,TGTGCCAGCAGCCTCGGACTAGCGGGGGGACCACAAGAGACCCAGTACTTC
few,TRBJ2-2,TRBV3-1/TRBV3-2,TRBD2,CASIFSASGNTGELFF,TGTGCCAGCATCTTTTCGGCTAGCGGAAACACCGGGGAGCTGTTTTTT
-,TRBJ2-1,TRBV5-1,TRBD2,CASSLVAGVSYNEQFF,TGCGCCAGCAGCTTGGTAGCGGGGGTCTCCTACAATGAGCAGTTCTTC
-,TRBJ1-6,TRBV12-3/TRBV12-4,-,CASTGEPNSPLHF,TGTGCCAGCACAGGCGAACCTAATTCACCCCTCCACTTT
-,TRBJ1-2,TRBV30,TRBD1,CAWSLTGSGYTF,TGTGCCTGGAGCCTGACAGGGAGTGGCTACACCTTC
-,TRBJ1-1,TRBV5-1,-,CASSLLTGVGAEAFF,TGCGCCAGCAGCTTGTTGACCGGGGTCGGGGCTGAAGCTTTCTTT
few,TRBJ1-5,TRBV18,-,CASSHSGPDSNQPQHF,TGTGCCAGCTCACACTCTGGCCCAGATAGCAATCAGCCCCAGCATTTT
once,TRBJ1-5,TRBV5-4,-,CASSLERDYSNQPQHF,TGTGCCAGCAGCTTGGAAAGGGACTATAGCAATCAGCCCCAGCATTTT
-,TRBJ2-5,TRBV2,-,CASSAVETQYF,TGTGCCAGCAGTGCTGTGGAGACCCAGTACTTC
-,TRBJ2-1,TRBV7-2,TRBD2,CASSLRSGGRDEQFF,TGTGCCAGCAGCTTACGTAGCGGGGGGCGGGATGAGCAGTTCTTC
-,TRBJ2-2,TRBV7-2,TRBD2,CASSSLTPRGGELFF,TGTGCCAGCAGCTCCCTAACGCCGCGGGGGGGGGAGCTGTTTTTT
few,TRBJ2-1,TRBV5-1,-,CASSLVVRDEQFF,TGCGCCAGCAGCTTGGTCGTGCGGGATGAGCAGTTCTTC
-,TRBJ2-1,TRBV30,TRBD2,CAWRPTGGADSEQFF,TGTGCCTGGAGACCCACCGGGGGGGCCGATAGTGAGCAGTTCTTC
few,TRBJ1-3,TRBV10-2,-,CASTWDSGNTIYF,TGCGCCAGCACTTGGGACTCTGGAAACACCATATATTTT
-,TRBJ2-3,TRBV18,TRBD2,CASSPGTSGGASDTQYF,TGTGCCAGCTCACCCGGGACTAGCGGGGGGGCATCAGATACGCAGTATTTT
-,TRBJ2-5,TRBV5-1,TRBD2,CASSFWGGQETQYF,TGCGCCAGCAGCTTTTGGGGGGGGCAAGAGACCCAGTACTTC
few,TRBJ1-1,TRBV7-3,-,CASSFDSHTEAFF,TGTGCCAGCAGCTTTGATAGTCACACTGAAGCTTTCTTT
-,TRBJ2-5,TRBV15,TRBD1,CATSRDRGISQETQYF,TGTGCCACCAGCAGGGACAGGGGGATATCCCAAGAGACCCAGTACTTC
-,TRBJ1-3,TRBV4-2,-,CASSRDSNFGNTIYF,TGTGCCAGCAGCCGTGACAGTAACTTTGGAAACACCATATATTTT
-,TRBJ1-1,TRBV28,TRBD1,CASSPSGQGRNTEAFF,TGTGCCAGCAGTCCCTCAGGACAGGGGAGGAACACTGAAGCTTTCTTT
-,TRBJ1-2,TRBV28,-,CASSLSTNYGYTF,TGTGCCAGCAGTTTAAGCACTAACTATGGCTACACCTTC
-,TRBJ1-2,TRBV7-2,TRBD1,CASSSRTGDGYTF,TGTGCCAGCAGCTCGAGGACAGGGGACGGCTACACCTTC
-,TRBJ1-2,TRBV6-6,-,CASSPRRTEGNYGYTF,TGTGCCAGCAGTCCCCGGAGGACAGAGGGTAACTATGGCTACACCTTC